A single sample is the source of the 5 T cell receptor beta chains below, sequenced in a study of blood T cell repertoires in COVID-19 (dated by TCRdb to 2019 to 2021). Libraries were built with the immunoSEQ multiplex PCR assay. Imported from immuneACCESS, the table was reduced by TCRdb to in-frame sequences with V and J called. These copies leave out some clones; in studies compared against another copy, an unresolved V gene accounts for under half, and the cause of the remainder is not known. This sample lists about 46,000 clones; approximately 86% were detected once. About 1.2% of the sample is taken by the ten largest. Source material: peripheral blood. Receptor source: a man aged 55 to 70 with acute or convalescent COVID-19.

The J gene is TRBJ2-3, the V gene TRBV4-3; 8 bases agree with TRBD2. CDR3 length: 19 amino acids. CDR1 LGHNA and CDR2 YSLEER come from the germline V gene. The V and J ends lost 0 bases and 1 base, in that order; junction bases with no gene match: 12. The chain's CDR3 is CASSQDPNGGARGTDTQYF. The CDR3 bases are TGCGCCAGCAGCCAAGATCCGAACGGGGGGGCCAGGGGCACAGATACGCAGTATTTT.

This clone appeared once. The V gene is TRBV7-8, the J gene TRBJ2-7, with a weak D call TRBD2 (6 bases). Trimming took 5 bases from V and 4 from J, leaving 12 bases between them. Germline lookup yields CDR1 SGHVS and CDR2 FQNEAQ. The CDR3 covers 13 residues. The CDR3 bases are TGTGCCAGCAGCATGGGAGGAAATTACGAGCAGTACTTC. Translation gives CASSMGGNYEQYF.

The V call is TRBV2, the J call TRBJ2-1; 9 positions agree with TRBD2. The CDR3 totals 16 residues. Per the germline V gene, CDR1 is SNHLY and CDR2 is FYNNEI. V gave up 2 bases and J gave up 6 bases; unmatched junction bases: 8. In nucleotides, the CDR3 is TGTGCCAGCAGTGAATTTGGCGGGGGGGCAAGCAATGAGCAGTTCTTC. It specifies CASSEFGGGASNEQFF.

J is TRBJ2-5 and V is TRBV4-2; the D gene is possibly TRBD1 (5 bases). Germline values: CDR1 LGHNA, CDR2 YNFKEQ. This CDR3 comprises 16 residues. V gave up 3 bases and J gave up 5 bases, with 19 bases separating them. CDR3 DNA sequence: TGTGCCAGCAGCCAGCAGGGCGCCCAGCTTTGGGAGACCCAGTACTTC. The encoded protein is CASSQQGAQLWETQYF.

In nucleotides, the CDR3 is TGTGCCAGCAGCTTGGGCGGGGGGAGCGGGAATGAGCAGTTCTTC. It yields the protein CASSLGGGSGNEQFF. The J gene is TRBJ2-1, the V gene TRBV5-6, with TRBD2 identical over 8 bases. The CDR3 runs 15 residues. The V and J ends lost 0 bases and 7 bases, in that order; junction bases with no gene match: 6. Germline loops: CDR1 SGHDT, CDR2 YYEEEE.